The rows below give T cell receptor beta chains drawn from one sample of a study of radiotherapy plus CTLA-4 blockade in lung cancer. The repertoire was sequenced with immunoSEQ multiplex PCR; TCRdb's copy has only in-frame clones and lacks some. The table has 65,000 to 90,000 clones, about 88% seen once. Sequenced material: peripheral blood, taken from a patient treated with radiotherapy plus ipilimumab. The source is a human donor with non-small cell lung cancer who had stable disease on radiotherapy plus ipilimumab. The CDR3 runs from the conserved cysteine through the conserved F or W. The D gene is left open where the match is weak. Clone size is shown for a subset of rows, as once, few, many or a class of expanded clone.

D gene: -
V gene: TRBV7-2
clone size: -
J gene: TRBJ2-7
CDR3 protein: CASSFTFTYEQYF
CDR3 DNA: TGTGCCAGCAGCTTCACTTTCACCTACGAGCAGTACTTC

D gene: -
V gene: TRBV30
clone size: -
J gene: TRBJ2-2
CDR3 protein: CAWKGTATGELFF
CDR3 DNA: TGTGCCTGGAAAGGGACTGCCACCGGGGAGCTGTTTTTT

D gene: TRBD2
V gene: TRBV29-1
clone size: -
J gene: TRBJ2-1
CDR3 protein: CSGLADWDNEQFF
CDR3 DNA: TGCAGCGGACTAGCTGATTGGGACAATGAGCAGTTCTTC

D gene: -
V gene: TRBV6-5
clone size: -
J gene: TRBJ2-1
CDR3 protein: CASARAGNEQFF
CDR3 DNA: TGTGCCAGCGCCCGGGCTGGCAATGAGCAGTTCTTC

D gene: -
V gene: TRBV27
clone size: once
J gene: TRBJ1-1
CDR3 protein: CASSPVGLNTEAFF
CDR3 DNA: TGTGCCAGCAGCCCGGTGGGTCTGAACACTGAAGCTTTCTTT

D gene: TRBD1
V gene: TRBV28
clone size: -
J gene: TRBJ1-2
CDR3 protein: CASKGGVYGYTF
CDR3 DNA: TGTGCCAGCAAAGGGGGCGTCTATGGCTACACCTTC

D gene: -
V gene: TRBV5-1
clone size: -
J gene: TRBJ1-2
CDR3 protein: CASSLVPGLDYGYTF
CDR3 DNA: TGCGCCAGCAGCTTGGTCCCAGGTCTGGACTATGGCTACACCTTC

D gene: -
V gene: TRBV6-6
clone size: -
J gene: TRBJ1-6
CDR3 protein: CASRELNSPLHF
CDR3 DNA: TGTGCCAGCAGGGAACTTAATTCACCCCTCCACTTT

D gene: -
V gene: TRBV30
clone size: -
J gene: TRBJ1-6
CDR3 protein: CAWSFETVNSPLHF
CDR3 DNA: TGTGCCTGGAGTTTCGAGACTGTCAATTCACCCCTCCACTTT

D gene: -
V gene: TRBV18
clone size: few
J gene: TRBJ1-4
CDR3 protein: CASSPLQIREKLFF
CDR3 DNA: TGTGCCAGCTCACCACTTCAAATTCGGGAAAAACTGTTTTTT

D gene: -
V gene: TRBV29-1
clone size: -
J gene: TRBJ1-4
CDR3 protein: CSVYRVSGGEKLFF
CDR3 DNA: TGCAGCGTTTATCGGGTTAGCGGGGGGGAAAAACTGTTTTTT

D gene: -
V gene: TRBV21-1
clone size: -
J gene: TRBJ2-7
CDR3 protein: CASSNEGGSHEQYF
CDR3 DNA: TGTGCCAGCAGCAACGAGGGAGGGTCCCACGAGCAGTACTTC

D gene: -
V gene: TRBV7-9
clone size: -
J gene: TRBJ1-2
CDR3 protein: CASSLARGFDGYTF
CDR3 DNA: TGTGCCAGCAGCTTAGCGCGGGGTTTCGACGGCTACACCTTC

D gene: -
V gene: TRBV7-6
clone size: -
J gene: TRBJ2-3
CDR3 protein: CASSLSGVNTQYF
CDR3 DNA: TGTGCCAGCAGCCTTAGTGGCGTGAATACGCAGTATTTT

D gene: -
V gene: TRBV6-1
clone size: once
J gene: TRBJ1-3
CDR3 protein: CASSERQSLSGNTIYF
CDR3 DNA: TGTGCCAGCAGTGAAAGACAGAGTTTATCTGGAAACACCATATATTTT

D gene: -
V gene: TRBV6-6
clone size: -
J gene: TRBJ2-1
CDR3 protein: CASSLTERNEQFF
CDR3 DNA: TGTGCCAGCAGTCTGACAGAGCGGAATGAGCAGTTCTTC

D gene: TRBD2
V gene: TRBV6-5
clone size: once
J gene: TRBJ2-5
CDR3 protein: CASSLTGTSGSKTQYF
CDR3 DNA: TGTGCCAGCAGTTTAACCGGGACTAGCGGGAGTAAGACCCAGTACTTC

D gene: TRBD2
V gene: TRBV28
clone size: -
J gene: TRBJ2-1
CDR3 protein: CASRRILAGDRDEQFF
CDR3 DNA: TGTGCCAGCAGGCGCATACTAGCGGGAGATCGGGATGAGCAGTTCTTC

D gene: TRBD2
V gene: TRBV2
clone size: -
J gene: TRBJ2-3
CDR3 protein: CASTERDYRPDTQYF
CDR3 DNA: TGTGCCAGCACCGAAAGGGACTACCGCCCAGATACGCAGTATTTT

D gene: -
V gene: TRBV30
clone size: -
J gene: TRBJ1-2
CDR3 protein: CAWDNRAIGYGYTF
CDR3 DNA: TGTGCCTGGGACAACAGGGCGATCGGATATGGCTACACCTTC

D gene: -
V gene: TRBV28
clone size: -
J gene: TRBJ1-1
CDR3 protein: CASSLLGRIAFF
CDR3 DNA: TGTGCCAGCAGTTTACTTGGACGGATAGCTTTCTTT

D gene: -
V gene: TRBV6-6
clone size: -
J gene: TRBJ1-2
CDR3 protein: CASTAGPWTF
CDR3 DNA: TGTGCCAGCACGGCAGGACCTTGGACCTTC

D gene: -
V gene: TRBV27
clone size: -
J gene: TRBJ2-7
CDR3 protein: CASRLQGTLAYEQYF
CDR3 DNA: TGTGCCAGCCGCCTACAGGGCACTTTAGCCTACGAGCAGTACTTC

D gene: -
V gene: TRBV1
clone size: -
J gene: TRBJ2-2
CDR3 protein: CTSGQGSKHTGELFF
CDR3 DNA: TGCACCAGCGGCCAGGGGAGTAAGCACACCGGGGAGCTGTTTTTT

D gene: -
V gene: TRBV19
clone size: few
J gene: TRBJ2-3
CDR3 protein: CASSPSGVSTDTQYF
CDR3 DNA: TGTGCCAGTAGTCCATCAGGGGTGAGCACAGATACGCAGTATTTT

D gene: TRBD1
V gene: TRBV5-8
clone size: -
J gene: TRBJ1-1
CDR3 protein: CASSLDMTGGSTAEAFF
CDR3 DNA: TGTGCCAGCAGCTTGGATATGACAGGGGGCAGTACCGCTGAAGCTTTCTTT

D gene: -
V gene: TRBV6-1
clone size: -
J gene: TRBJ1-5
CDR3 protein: CASSVALTDGNQPQHF
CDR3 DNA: TGTGCCAGCAGTGTGGCCTTGACAGACGGCAATCAGCCCCAGCATTTT

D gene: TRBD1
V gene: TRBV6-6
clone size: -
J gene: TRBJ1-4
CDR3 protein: CASSSTGDPNEKLFF
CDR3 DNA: TGTGCCAGCAGTTCTACAGGGGACCCTAATGAAAAACTGTTTTTT

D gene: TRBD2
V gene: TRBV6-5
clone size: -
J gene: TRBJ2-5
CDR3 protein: CASRRREGETQYF
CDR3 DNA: TGTGCCAGCAGAAGAAGGGAGGGTGAGACCCAGTACTTC

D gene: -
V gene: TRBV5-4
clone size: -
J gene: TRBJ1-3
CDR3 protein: CASSLGGKGSGNTIYF
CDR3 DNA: TGTGCCAGCAGCTTGGGGGGAAAGGGCTCTGGAAACACCATATATTTT

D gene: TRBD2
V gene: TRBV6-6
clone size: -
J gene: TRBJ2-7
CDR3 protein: CASSRGSGSLGEQYF
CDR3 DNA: TGTGCCAGCAGCCGAGGGAGCGGGAGTTTAGGGGAGCAGTACTTC

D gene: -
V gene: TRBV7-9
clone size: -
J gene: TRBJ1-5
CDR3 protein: CASSLADSNQPQHF
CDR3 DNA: TGTGCCAGCAGCTTAGCAGATAGCAATCAGCCCCAGCATTTT

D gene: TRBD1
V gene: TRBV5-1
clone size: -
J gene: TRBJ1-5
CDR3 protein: CASSFSSGGDQPQHF
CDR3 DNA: TGCGCCAGCAGCTTTTCGTCAGGGGGCGATCAGCCCCAGCATTTT

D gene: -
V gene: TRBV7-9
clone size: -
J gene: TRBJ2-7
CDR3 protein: CASSLGLSVIYKQYF
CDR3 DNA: TGTGCCAGCAGCTTAGGCCTAAGTGTAATCTACAAGCAGTACTTC

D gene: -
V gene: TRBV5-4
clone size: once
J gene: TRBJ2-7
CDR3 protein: CASRVQGVYEQYF
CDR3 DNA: TGTGCCAGCAGAGTCCAAGGGGTCTACGAGCAGTACTTC

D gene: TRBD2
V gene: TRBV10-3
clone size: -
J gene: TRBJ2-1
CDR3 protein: CAIRDPGRNEQFF
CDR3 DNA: TGTGCCATCAGGGACCCCGGGAGGAATGAGCAGTTCTTC

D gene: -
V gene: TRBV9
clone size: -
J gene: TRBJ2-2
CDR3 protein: CASSVVQGGTGELFF
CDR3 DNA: TGTGCCAGCAGCGTAGTTCAGGGGGGCACCGGGGAGCTGTTTTTT

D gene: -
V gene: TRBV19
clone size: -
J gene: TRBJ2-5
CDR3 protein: CASSNRETQYF
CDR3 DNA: TGTGCCAGTAGTAACCGAGAGACCCAGTACTTC

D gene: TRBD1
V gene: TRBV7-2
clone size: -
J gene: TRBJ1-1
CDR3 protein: CASSFPGTGGTEAFF
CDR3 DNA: TGTGCCAGCAGCTTTCCCGGGACAGGGGGAACTGAAGCTTTCTTT

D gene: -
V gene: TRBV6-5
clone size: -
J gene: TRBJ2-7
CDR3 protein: CASSFYTGTPIF
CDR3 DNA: TGTGCCAGCAGTTTTTACACCGGGACACCCATCTTC

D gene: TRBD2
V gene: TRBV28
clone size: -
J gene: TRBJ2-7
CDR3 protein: CASSSRWMSSGRPYEQYF
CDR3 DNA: TGTGCCAGCAGTTCCCGTTGGATGAGTAGCGGGAGACCCTACGAGCAGTACTTC

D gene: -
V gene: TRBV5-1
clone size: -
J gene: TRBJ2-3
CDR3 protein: CASSLGLVGGPIDTQYF
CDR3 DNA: TGCGCCAGCAGCTTGGGACTAGTGGGGGGGCCGATAGATACGCAGTATTTT

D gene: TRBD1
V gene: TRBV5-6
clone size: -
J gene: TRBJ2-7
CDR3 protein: CASSVTGVRHEQYF
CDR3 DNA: TGTGCCAGCAGTGTTACAGGGGTGAGGCACGAGCAGTACTTC

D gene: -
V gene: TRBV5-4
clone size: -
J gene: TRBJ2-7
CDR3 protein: CASSLALSYEQYF
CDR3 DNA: TGTGCCAGCAGCCTAGCGTTATCCTACGAGCAGTACTTC

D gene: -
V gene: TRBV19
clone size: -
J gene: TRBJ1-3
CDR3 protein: CATRVLGGNTIYF
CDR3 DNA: TGTGCCACCAGGGTACTCGGTGGAAACACCATATATTTT

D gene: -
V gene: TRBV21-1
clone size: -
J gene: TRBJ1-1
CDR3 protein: CASSNGPWTRMNTEAFF
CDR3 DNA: TGTGCCAGCAGCAATGGCCCTTGGACTAGGATGAACACTGAAGCTTTCTTT

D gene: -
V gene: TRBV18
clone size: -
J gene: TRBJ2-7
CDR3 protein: CASSPGLDPIYEQYF
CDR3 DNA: TGTGCCAGCTCACCAGGGCTTGACCCAATCTACGAGCAGTACTTC

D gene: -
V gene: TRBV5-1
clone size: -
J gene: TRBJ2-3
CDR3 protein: CASSSGPSTDTQYF
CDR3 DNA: TGCGCCAGCAGCTCCGGGCCCAGCACAGATACGCAGTATTTT

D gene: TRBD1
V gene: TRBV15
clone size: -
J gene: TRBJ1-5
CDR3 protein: CATETGGQPQHF
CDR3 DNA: TGTGCCACCGAGACAGGGGGCCAGCCCCAGCATTTT

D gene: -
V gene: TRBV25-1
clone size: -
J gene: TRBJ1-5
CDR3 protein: CASSDFGNQPQHF
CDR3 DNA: TGTGCCAGCAGTGATTTCGGCAATCAGCCCCAGCATTTT